This T cell receptor beta chain was recorded in a study of blood T cell repertoires in COVID-19. Overall study: The United States, Italy and Spain supplied acute and convalescent COVID-19 samples.

Authors' processing steps: Cell counts per sample came from amplifying reference gene primers. Only in-frame clones appear in the TCRdb table, and some are missing; sequencing was by immunoSEQ multiplex PCR. V, J and clone size are taken as reported in that table, and D and trimming were inferred from the DNA itself. The sample includes 100,000 to 150,000 clones, around 82% of them seen just once. Germline values: CDR1 DFQATT, CDR2 SNEGSKA (reference sequence). V lost 3 bases and J lost 3; bases outside the gene matches: 8. CDR3 length: 16 residues. The rearrangement joins TRBV20-1 to TRBJ1-5; 10 nucleotides align to TRBD1. The sample was peripheral blood. The source is a man aged 80 or over with active or convalescent COVID-19. The CDR3 region is CSASLGQGVFNQPQHF. CDR3 bases: TGCAGTGCTAGTCTTGGACAGGGGGTCTTCAATCAGCCCCAGCATTTT.